This T cell receptor beta chain was sequenced during a study of blood T cell repertoires in COVID-19. TCRdb's copy holds only in-frame clones and misses some; the assay was immunoSEQ multiplex PCR. The sample lists around 270,000 clones; around 90% were seen once. CDR3 length: 15 residues. V was cut by 9 bases and J by 7 bases, with 20 bases left in between. The germline CDR1 and CDR2 sequences are KGHDR and SFDVKD. Sequenced input: peripheral blood. The V gene is TRBV24-1, the J gene TRBJ2-2; possibly TRBD2 for D (5 bases). This receptor was identified in a person aged 18 to 30 with COVID-19, enrolled during active disease. In DNA, the CDR3 is TGTGCCACCGGTAGTAGGGCACGAGAGGGCGGGGAGCTGTTTTTT. Its translation is CATGSRAREGGELFF.